This paragraph reports one T cell receptor (beta chain). The antigen is unknown. Primers: 60 Vbeta forward and 13 Jbeta reverse. TCRdb's copy holds only in-frame clones and misses some; the assay was immunoSEQ multiplex PCR. The sample lists some 170,000 clones, about three quarters occurring once. This CDR3 is 15 amino acids long. Trimming removed 8 bases at V and 4 bases at J, with 18 bases between. Germline V CDR1 and CDR2: MNHEY, SVGAGI. This entry belongs to a study of cytomegalovirus exposure and HLA in healthy donors. General study findings and limits: Reportedly, cytomegalovirus status was diagnosed with high sensitivity and specificity. V segments that were indistinguishable, TRBV6-2 and TRBV6-3 among them, were omitted from analysis. Cytomegalovirus-associated TCR beta chains were listed, numbering around 150.

The sequencing sample was made of PBMCs. This receptor was taken from an older woman in good health and CMV-seropositive. This chain connects TRBV6-5 to TRBJ2-1, with D perhaps matching TRBD2 (6 bases). CDR3 sequence (DNA): TGTGCCAGCGGGGCTAGCGTAGAACTGTACAATGAGCAGTTCTTC. Protein: CASGASVELYNEQFF.